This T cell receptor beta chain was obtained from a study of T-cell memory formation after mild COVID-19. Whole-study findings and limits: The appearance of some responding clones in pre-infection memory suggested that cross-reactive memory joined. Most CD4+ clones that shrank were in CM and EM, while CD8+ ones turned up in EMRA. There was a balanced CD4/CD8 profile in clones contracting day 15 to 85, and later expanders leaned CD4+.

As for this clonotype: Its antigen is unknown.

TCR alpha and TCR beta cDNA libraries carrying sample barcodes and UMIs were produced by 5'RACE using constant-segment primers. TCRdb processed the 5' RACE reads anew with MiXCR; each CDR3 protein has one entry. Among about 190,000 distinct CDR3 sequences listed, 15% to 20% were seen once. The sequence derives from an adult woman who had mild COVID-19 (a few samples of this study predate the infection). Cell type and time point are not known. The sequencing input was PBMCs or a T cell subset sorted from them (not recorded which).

Here the CDR3 reads CATSDLGDRAYEQYF. The CDR3 DNA follows: TGTGCCACCAGTGATTTGGGTGACAGGGCCTACGAGCAGTACTTC. The chain joins TRBV24-1 to TRBJ2-7, with 7 bases lining up with TRBD1. V shed 0 bases, J shed 2 bases, and the junction held 3 bases outside the gene matches. This CDR3 comprises 15 residues. Germline CDR1 and CDR2: KGHDR and SFDVKD.